This T cell receptor beta chain was sequenced for a study of cytomegalovirus exposure and HLA in healthy donors. The study ran its PCR with 60 Vbeta and 13 Jbeta primers. Some clones are missing from TCRdb's copy, which holds only in-frame ones; the method was immunoSEQ multiplex PCR. The sample lists about 130,000 clones, 80% occurring once. The study, taken as a whole, reports: Associated with cytomegalovirus, according to the listing, were 150 to 200 TCR beta chains. A reported reduction in N-insertions relative to the roughly 710-donor mean was seen in an Asian-associated ancestry cluster in a later analysis.

Trimming shortened V by 5 bases and J by 2 bases, and 4 bases separated the two germline ends. Per germline, CDR1 LNHDA and CDR2 SQIVND (reference sequence). The CDR3 is made up of 13 amino acids. To note about this clone: Its antigen is as yet unknown.

The chain carries TRBV19 and TRBJ1-6, with unresolved D. Sequenced material: PBMCs. The TCR comes from a middle-aged man in good health and CMV-seronegative. CDR3 nucleotide sequence: TGTGCCAGTAGTGAGGCCTATAATTCACCCCTCCACTTT. This translates into CASSEAYNSPLHF.